Listed here are 18 T cell receptor beta chains from one sample, sequenced in a study of T cells in Graves' hyperthyroidism and ophthalmopathy. The source material, RNA transcripts, was used to amplify TCR beta CDR3 regions. HTBI primers were the set used in a first-round RT-PCR of the TCR CDR3. Using its own MiXCR run on the multiplex PCR reads, TCRdb lists one record per CDR3 protein. In the table there are approximately 430,000 distinct CDR3 sequences, roughly 14% of which are singletons. The sample was blood. These receptor sequences come from a woman under 30 with Graves' hyperthyroidism.

This clonotype has only a few counts. The chain couples TRBV9 to TRBJ2-1, with TRBD2 identical over 7 bases. The CDR3 runs to 15 residues. CDR1 is SGDLS and CDR2 is YYNGEE in the germline V gene. V was clipped by 2 bases and J by 0 bases; unmatched bases: 2. CDR3 sequence: CASSVGGNSYNEQFF. The CDR3 region has the DNA TGTGCCAGCAGCGTCGGGGGGAACTCCTACAATGAGCAGTTCTTC.

Regarding this clonotype: A much larger clone differs from this one at a single base, so this may be a read error. The V and J genes are TRBV7-3 and TRBJ2-1, with 9 positions matching TRBD2. The CDR3 sequence is 16 residues long. Germline V gene lookup returns CDR1 SGHTA and CDR2 FQGTGA. The CDR3 loop reads CDSSLTPGLAMNEQFF. CDR3 nucleotide sequence: TGTGACAGCAGCTTAACACCGGGACTAGCAATGAATGAGCAGTTCTTC.

This clonotype was seen a handful of times. The V and J genes are TRBV19 and TRBJ2-2; D is perhaps TRBD1 or TRBD2 (5 bases each). V was pared by 4 bases and J by 9 bases, with 12 bases between. Germline CDR1 LNHDA, CDR2 SQIVND (reference sequence). CDR3 length: 13 residues. CDR3 DNA: TGTGCCAGTAGTACCGACGGGGCCAGGGAGCTGTTTTTT. Amino acids: CASSTDGARELFF.

The rearrangement links TRBV14 to TRBJ1-2; 7 positions agree with TRBD1. Losses at the gene ends were 1 base for V and 7 bases for J; bases not matched to a gene: 12. Germline V lookup: CDR1 SGHDN, CDR2 FVKESK. This CDR3 spans 16 amino acids. CDR3 protein: CASSQAEKKNRGGYTF. In DNA form, the CDR3 reads TGTGCCAGCAGCCAAGCCGAAAAGAAAAACAGGGGTGGCTACACCTTC.

This clonotype was counted at least ten times. The chain carries TRBV7-9 and TRBJ2-1; TRBD2 might be the D (6 bases). Germline V gene data show CDR1 as SEHNR and CDR2 as FQNEAQ (reference sequence). This CDR3 comprises 14 residues. The V end lost 1 base, the J end lost 7 bases, and 11 bases lay between the germline ends. Here the CDR3 DNA reads TGTGCCAGCAGCTTAGTCGCACTAGCTAATGAGCAGTTCTTC. Translating it yields CASSLVALANEQFF.

This clonotype was seen many times. CDR3 sequence: CASSLDGNMGASNQPQHF. As DNA, the CDR3 is TGTGCCAGCAGTTTGGACGGGAATATGGGCGCGAGCAATCAGCCCCAGCATTTT. This chain uses TRBV28 with TRBJ1-5; D is unresolved. Between the trimmed V and J ends, which lost 3 bases and 1 base, there was a span of 19 bases. The CDR3 has 18 amino acids. CDR1 MDHEN and CDR2 SYDVKM come from the germline V gene.

The chain uses TRBV28 and TRBJ1-5; 9 positions agree with TRBD1. This CDR3 spans 21 amino acids. Germline loops: CDR1 MDHEN, CDR2 SYDVKM. The ends lost 2 bases at V and 1 base at J; junction bases unmatched: 18. CDR3 in DNA: TGTGCCAGCAGTTTACCTCGACAGGGGGTTTCGACCCGACCGAGCAATCAGCCCCAGCATTTT. It specifies CASSLPRQGVSTRPSNQPQHF.

This clonotype appeared many times. The rearrangement joins TRBV11-2 to TRBJ1-1; D call uncertain. The CDR3 extends over 14 amino acids. Germline V gene sequence: CDR1 SGHAT, CDR2 FQNNGV. The V end lost 1 base, the J end lost 0 bases, and 6 bases lay between the germline ends. The CDR3: CASSLVGVNTEAFF. The CDR3 DNA reads as TGTGCCAGCAGCTTAGTGGGAGTGAACACTGAAGCTTTCTTT.

This rearrangement joins TRBV10-2 to TRBJ1-2; TRBD1 aligns across 7 bases. V gave up 3 bases and J gave up 8 bases; unmatched junction bases: 12. The CDR3 runs 15 residues. CDR1 and CDR2 from the germline V gene are WSHSY and SAAADI. The CDR3 sequence: CASSETGALTGGYTF. The DNA of the CDR3 is TGCGCCAGCAGTGAAACAGGGGCCCTTACGGGAGGCTACACCTTC.

This clonotype was picked up many times. The CDR3 bases are TGTGCCAGCAGCTTACCCGTGATGGGAGCTTTCTTT. This sequence encodes CASSLPVMGAFF. This rearrangement joins TRBV7-2 to TRBJ1-1; D is undetermined. V was cut by 2 bases and J by 10 bases, with 11 bases left in between. CDR3 length: 12 amino acids. Germline CDR1 and CDR2: SGHTA and FQGNSA.

This clonotype was seen repeatedly, ten times or more. The V call is TRBV11-2, the J call TRBJ1-5; no reliable D call. The germline V gene encodes CDR1 SGHAT and CDR2 FQNNGV. The germline V and J ends were trimmed by 1 base and 0 bases, with 10 bases remaining between them. The CDR3 contains 16 residues. The CDR3 DNA reads as TGTGCCAGCAGCTTAGGGCCAGATCTTAGCAATCAGCCCCAGCATTTT. Amino acid sequence: CASSLGPDLSNQPQHF.

This clonotype was picked up many times. The V call is TRBV7-2, the J call TRBJ1-2; 11 bases line up with TRBD1. The germline V gene encodes CDR1 SGHTA and CDR2 FQGNSA. V shed 0 bases and J 6 bases; nucleotides not matched to a gene: 6. The length of the CDR3 is 16 residues. The CDR3 region has the DNA TGTGCCAGCAGCTTAGCGTGGACAGGGGGCTCCGATGGCTACACCTTC. This codes for CASSLAWTGGSDGYTF.

There are many counts of this clonotype. The chain couples TRBV7-2 to TRBJ2-5, with 7 bases that match TRBD2. The CDR3 length is 18 residues. With 0 bases clipped from V and 4 bases from J, the junction kept 14 bases outside the gene matches. Per germline, CDR1 SGHTA and CDR2 FQGNSA. The chain's CDR3 is CASSLAWEAGRERETQYF. The CDR3 nucleotides are TGTGCCAGCAGCTTAGCCTGGGAAGCGGGGAGAGAGAGAGAGACCCAGTACTTC. The full variable domain, its missing parts supplied by reference TRBV7-2 and TRBJ2-5, is GAGVSQSPSNKVTEKGKDVELRCDPISGHTALYWYRQSLGQGLEFLIYFQGNSAPDKSGLPSDRFSAERTGGSVSTLTIQRTQQEDSAVYLCASSLAWEAGRERETQYFGPGTRLLVL.

In this sample, this clonotype turned up many times. This chain links TRBV18 with TRBJ2-1, with 8 bases lining up with TRBD2. Germline assignment: CDR1 KGHSH and CDR2 LQKENI. J gave up 13 bases and V 6 bases, and 8 bases lay outside the gene matches. CDR3 length: 12 amino acids. CDR3 DNA: TGTGCCAGCTCGGGACTAGACAAGCGCCAGTTCTTC. The encoded protein is CASSGLDKRQFF.

This clonotype was found many times. The chain links TRBV3-1 to TRBJ2-2; TRBD2 matches at 8 bases. V gave up 4 bases and J gave up 7 bases; unmatched junction bases: 5. From germline, CDR1 is LGHDT and CDR2 YNNKEL (reference sequence). CDR3 length: 14 amino acids. The CDR3 DNA reads as TGTGCCAGCAGCCGTAGCGGGACTATCGGGGAGCTGTTTTTT. It yields the protein CASSRSGTIGELFF.

V and J are TRBV7-8 and TRBJ2-5; tentatively, D is TRBD1 or TRBD2 (6 bases each). The germline gives CDR1 SGHVS, CDR2 FQNEAQ. The CDR3 spans 14 residues. The V end lost 3 bases, the J end lost 5 bases, and 13 bases lay between the germline ends. The CDR3: CASSLGGHLETQYF. CDR3 nucleotides: TGTGCCAGCAGCTTGGGGGGCCATTTGGAGACCCAGTACTTC. The full variable domain, in which reference TRBV7-8 and TRBJ2-5 provide the parts outside the CDR3, is GAGVSQSPRYKVAKRGQDVALRCDPISGHVSLFWYQQALGQGPEFLTYFQNEAQLDKSGLPSDRFFAERPEGSVSTLKIQRTQQEDSAVYLCASSLGGHLETQYFGPGTRLLVL.

The chain recombines TRBV5-1 with TRBJ2-7, with D perhaps TRBD1 (6 bases). This CDR3 spans 15 amino acids. Germline CDR1 reads SGHRS; CDR2 reads YFSETQ. Trimming cost V 1 base and J 3 bases, with 14 bases left between them. The CDR3 bases are TGCGCCAGCAGCTTGTACACAGGGTTAGACTACGAGCAGTACTTC. Amino acids: CASSLYTGLDYEQYF.

In this sample, this clonotype turned up a few times. The gene calls are TRBV20-1 and TRBJ2-5; D is possibly TRBD1 (5 bases). Germline values: CDR1 DFQATT, CDR2 SNEGSKA (reference sequence). This CDR3 contains 16 residues. V lost 1 base and J 1 base, leaving 16 bases between the germline ends. The CDR3 sequence: CSARAVRGNGQETQYF. The DNA of the CDR3 is TGCAGTGCTAGAGCTGTAAGGGGAAATGGCCAAGAGACCCAGTACTTC.